This TCR beta chain was documented in a study of regulatory T cells in long-lasting Graves disease. There are a few counts of this clonotype. In building TCR beta libraries, iRepertoire HTBI primers were used together with Arm-PCR of CDR3 regions. TCRdb ran MiXCR on the multiplex PCR reads and lists one entry per CDR3 protein. The sample contains around 450,000 distinct CDR3 sequences, over 12% of which appear only once. Regarding time point: newly diagnosed GD, antithyroid drugs for less than 3 months. The TCR library used RNA extracted from PBMCs. The data also belong to a second study, concerning T cells in Graves' hyperthyroidism and ophthalmopathy. That report notes: Among clonotypes expanded in thyroid above 0.001, most were also found in blood.

The receptor's source is a woman aged 40 to 55 with Graves disease. The sequencing used peripheral blood mononuclear cells (PBMCs), collected at new diagnosis, from a patient treated with antithyroid drugs.

In DNA, the CDR3 is TGTGCCTGGAGTGTACGGGATGAGCAGTTCTTC. It is translated as CAWSVRDEQFF. The chain recombines TRBV30 with TRBJ2-1, with D unclear. V gave up 0 bases and J gave up 8 bases, with 5 bases separating them. This CDR3 spans 11 amino acids. The germline V gene encodes CDR1 GTSNPN and CDR2 SVGIG (reference sequence).